This T cell receptor beta chain comes out of a study of human T cells and chemical hapten exposure. Documented time point: patch test 1, 2 weeks after DPC sensitization. The treatment was: therapeutic diphenylcyclopropenone sensitization with weekly scalp DPC. This clonotype was observed a few times. TCRdb independently ran MiXCR on the RACE reads; one entry per CDR3 protein. The sample consists of 65,000 to 85,000 distinct CDR3 sequences, 12% of them appearing once. V gave up 2 bases and J gave up 4 bases, with 8 bases separating them. The germline gives CDR1 DFQATT, CDR2 SNEGSKA (reference sequence). The CDR3 is 13 amino acids.

The material sequenced was whole blood, taken in connection with sensitization to the hapten diphenylcyclopropenone (DPC). The rearrangement uses TRBV20-1 and TRBJ1-4; D remains unclear. The receptor comes from a woman between 55 and 75 years old with alopecia areata. Some clones in this sample may be carry-over from other donors' samples. This CDR3 reads CSARLTLNEKLFF. CDR3 coding DNA: TGCAGTGCTAGATTGACCCTTAATGAAAAACTGTTTTTT.